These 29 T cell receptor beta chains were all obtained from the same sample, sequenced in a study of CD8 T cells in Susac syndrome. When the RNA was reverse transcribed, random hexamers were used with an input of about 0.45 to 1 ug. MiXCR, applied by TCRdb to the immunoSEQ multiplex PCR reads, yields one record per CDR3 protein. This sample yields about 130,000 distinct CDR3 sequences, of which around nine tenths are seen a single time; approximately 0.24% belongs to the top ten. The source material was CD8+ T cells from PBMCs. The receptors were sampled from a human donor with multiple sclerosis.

CDR3 region: CASSIGGGSTEAFF. The CDR3 coding sequence is TGTGCCAGTAGTATCGGGGGAGGTAGCACTGAAGCTTTCTTT. V is TRBV19 and J is TRBJ1-1; TRBD1 is a possible D gene (5 bases). Trimming took 3 bases from V and 4 from J, leaving 12 bases between them. CDR3 length: 14 amino acids. Germline loops: CDR1 LNHDA, CDR2 SQIVND (reference sequence).

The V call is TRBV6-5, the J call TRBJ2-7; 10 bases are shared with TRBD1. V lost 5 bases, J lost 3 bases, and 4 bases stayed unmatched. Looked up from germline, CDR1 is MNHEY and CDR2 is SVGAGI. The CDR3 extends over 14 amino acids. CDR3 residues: CASSQWTGGYEQYF. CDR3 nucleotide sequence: TGTGCCAGCAGTCAGTGGACAGGGGGCTACGAGCAGTACTTC.

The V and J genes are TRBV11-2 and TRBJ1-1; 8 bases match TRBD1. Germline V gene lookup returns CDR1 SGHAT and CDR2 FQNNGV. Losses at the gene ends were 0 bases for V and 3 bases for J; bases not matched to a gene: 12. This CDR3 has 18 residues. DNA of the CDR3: TGTGCCAGCAGCTTAGAAGCCGGGACAGGAGGTTTAGACACTGAAGCTTTCTTT. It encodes CASSLEAGTGGLDTEAFF.

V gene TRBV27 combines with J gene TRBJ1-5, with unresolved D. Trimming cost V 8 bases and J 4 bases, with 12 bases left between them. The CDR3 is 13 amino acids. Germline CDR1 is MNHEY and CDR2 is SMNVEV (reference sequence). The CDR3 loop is CASGPQGNQPQHF. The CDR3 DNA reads TGTGCCAGCGGGCCCCAAGGGAATCAGCCCCAGCATTTT.

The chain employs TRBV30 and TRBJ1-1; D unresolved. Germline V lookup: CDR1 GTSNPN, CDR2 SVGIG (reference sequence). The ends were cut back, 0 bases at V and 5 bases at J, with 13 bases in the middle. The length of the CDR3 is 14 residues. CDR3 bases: TGTGCCTGGAGTGTGTCCGGCCGGCGGACTGAAGCTTTCTTT. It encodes CAWSVSGRRTEAFF.

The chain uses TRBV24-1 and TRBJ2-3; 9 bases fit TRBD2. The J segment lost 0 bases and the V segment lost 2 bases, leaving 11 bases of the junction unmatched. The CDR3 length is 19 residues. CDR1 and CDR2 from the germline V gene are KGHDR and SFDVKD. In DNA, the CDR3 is TGTGCCACCAGTGATTGTAGGAGATCTAGCGGGATTAGCACAGATACGCAGTATTTT. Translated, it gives CATSDCRRSSGISTDTQYF.

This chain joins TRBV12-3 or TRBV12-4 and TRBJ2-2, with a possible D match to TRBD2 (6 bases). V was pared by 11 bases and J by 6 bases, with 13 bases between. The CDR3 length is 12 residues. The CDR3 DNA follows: TGTGCCGGCCGGGGGAAGGCCGGGGAGCTGTTTTTT. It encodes CAGRGKAGELFF.

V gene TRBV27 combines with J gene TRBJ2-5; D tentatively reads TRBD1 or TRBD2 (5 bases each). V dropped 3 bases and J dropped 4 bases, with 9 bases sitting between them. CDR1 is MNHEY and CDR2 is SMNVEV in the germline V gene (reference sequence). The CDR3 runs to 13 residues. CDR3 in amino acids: CASSFTGTETQYF. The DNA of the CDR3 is TGTGCCAGCAGTTTCACGGGGACAGAGACCCAGTACTTC.

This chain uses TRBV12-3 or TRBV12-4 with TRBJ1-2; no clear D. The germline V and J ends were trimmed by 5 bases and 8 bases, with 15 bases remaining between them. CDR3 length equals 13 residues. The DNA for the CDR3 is TGTGCCAGCAGTCCCGGGATTTATGCCGGCTACACCTTC. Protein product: CASSPGIYAGYTF.

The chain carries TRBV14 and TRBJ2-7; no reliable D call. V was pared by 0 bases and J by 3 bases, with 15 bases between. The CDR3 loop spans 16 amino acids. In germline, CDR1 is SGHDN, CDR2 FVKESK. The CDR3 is CASSQDASEASYEQYF. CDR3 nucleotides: TGTGCCAGCAGCCAAGACGCCAGCGAAGCGAGCTACGAGCAGTACTTC.

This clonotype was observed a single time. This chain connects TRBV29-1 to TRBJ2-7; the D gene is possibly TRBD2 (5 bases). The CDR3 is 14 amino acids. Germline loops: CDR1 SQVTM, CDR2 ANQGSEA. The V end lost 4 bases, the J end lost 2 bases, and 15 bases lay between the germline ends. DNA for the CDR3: TGCAGCGTTGTACCCCCCGGGAAACCCTACGAGCAGTACTTC. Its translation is CSVVPPGKPYEQYF.

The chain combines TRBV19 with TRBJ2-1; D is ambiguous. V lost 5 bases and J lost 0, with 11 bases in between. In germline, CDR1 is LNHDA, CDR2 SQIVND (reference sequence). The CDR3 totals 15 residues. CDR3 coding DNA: TGTGCCAGTAGTCCCTACTCGAGCTCCTACAATGAGCAGTTCTTC. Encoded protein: CASSPYSSSYNEQFF.

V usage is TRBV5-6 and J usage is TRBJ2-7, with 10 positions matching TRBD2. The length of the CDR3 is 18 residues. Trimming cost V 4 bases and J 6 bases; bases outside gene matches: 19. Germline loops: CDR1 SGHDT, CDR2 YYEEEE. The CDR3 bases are TGTGCCAGCAGCACTCCTAGCGGGAGCTTGTACGGATCCCTCGAGCAGTACTTC. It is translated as CASSTPSGSLYGSLEQYF.

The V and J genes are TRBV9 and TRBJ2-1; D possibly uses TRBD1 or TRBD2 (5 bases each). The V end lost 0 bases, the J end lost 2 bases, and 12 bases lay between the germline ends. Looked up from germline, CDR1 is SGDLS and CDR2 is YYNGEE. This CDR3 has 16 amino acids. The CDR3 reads CASSVGQGEAYNEQFF. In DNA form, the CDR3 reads TGTGCCAGCAGCGTAGGCCAGGGAGAGGCCTACAATGAGCAGTTCTTC.

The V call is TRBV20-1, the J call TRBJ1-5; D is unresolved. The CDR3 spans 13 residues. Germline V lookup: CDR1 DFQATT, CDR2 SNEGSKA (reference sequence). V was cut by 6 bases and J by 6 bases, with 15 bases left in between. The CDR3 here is CSAPSEKGQPQHF. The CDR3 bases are TGCAGTGCCCCAAGTGAAAAGGGTCAGCCCCAGCATTTT.

The CDR3 DNA is TGCAGCGTTTTTGTAGTGGATACCCAGTACTTC. This codes for CSVFVVDTQYF. The J gene is TRBJ2-5, the V gene TRBV29-1; the D is unclear. The CDR3 has 11 residues. The ends were cut back, 5 bases at V and 8 bases at J, with 12 bases in the middle. Germline loops: CDR1 SQVTM, CDR2 ANQGSEA.

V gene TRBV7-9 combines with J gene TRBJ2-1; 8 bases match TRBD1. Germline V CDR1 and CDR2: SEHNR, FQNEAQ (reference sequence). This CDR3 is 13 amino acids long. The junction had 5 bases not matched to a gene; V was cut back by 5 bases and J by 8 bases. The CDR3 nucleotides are TGTGCCAGCAGCCCCACAGGGGGAGATGAGCAGTTCTTC. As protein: CASSPTGGDEQFF.

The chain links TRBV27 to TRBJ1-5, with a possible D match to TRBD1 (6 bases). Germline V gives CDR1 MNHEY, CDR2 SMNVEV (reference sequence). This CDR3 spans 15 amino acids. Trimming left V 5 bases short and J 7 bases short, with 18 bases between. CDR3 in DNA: TGTGCCAGCAGTAATACAGGGAAAGGAGGCCAGCCCCAGCATTTT. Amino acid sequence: CASSNTGKGGQPQHF.

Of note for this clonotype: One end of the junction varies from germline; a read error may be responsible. CDR3 sequence (DNA): TGTGCCGGCGAGCCATCCTCCGGGAGCCACTTC. Translating it yields CAGEPSSGSHF. The rearrangement links TRBV5-4 to TRBJ2-5; weak D call: TRBD2 (6 bases). The CDR3 contains 11 residues. Germline CDR1 SGHNT, CDR2 YYREEE (reference sequence).

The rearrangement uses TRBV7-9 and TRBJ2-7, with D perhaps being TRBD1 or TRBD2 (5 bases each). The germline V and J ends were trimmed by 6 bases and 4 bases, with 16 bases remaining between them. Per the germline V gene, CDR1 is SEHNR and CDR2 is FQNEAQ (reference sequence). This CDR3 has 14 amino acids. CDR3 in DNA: TGTGCCAGCAGACGAGGGGACGGCCCTTACGAGCAGTACTTC. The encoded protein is CASRRGDGPYEQYF.

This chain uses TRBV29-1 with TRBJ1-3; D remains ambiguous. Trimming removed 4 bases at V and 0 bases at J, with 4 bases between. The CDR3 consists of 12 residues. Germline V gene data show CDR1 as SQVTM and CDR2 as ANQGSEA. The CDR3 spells CSVGGSGNTIYF. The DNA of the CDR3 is TGCAGCGTTGGCGGCTCTGGAAACACCATATATTTT.

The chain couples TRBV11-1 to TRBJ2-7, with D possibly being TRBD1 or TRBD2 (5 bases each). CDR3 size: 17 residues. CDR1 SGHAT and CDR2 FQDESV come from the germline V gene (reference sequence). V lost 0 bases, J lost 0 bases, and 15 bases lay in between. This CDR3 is CASSLAVMGVASYEQYF. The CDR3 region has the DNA TGTGCCAGCAGCTTAGCGGTGATGGGGGTAGCCTCCTACGAGCAGTACTTC.

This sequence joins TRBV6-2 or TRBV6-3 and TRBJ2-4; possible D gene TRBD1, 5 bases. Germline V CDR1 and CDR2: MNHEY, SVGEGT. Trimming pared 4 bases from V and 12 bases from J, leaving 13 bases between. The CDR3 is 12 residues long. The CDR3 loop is CASSFSTVTQYF. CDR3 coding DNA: TGTGCCAGCAGTTTTTCGACAGTGACTCAGTACTTC.

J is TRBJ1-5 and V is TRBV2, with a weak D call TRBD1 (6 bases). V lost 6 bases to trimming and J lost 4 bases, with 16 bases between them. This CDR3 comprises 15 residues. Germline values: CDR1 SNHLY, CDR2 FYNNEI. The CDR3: CASREQGGLNQPQHF. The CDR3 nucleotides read TGTGCCAGCAGGGAACAGGGTGGGTTAAATCAGCCCCAGCATTTT.

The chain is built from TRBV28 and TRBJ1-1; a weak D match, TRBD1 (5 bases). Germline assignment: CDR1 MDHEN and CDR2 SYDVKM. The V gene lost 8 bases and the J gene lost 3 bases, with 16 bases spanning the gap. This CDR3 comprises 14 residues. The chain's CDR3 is CASLDAGGDTEAFF. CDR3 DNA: TGTGCCAGCCTCGATGCGGGGGGAGACACTGAAGCTTTCTTT.

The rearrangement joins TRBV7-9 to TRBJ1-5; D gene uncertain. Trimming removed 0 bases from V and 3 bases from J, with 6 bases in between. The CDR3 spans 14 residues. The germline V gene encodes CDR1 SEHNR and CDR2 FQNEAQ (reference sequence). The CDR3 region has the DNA TGTGCCAGCAGCTTAGCACTCTCCAATCAGCCCCAGCATTTT. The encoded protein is CASSLALSNQPQHF.

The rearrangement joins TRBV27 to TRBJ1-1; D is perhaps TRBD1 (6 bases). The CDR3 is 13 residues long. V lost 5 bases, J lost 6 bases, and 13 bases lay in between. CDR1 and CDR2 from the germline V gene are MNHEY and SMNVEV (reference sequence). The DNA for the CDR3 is TGTGCCAGCAGTGTAAGGGGGGAACCTGAAGCTTTCTTT. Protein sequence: CASSVRGEPEAFF.

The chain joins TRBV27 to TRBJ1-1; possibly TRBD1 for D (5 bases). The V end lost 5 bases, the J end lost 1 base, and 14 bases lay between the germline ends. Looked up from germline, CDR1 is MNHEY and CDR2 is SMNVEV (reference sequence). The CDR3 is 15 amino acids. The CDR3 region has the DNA TGTGCCAGCAGTGTAGGAGTGGGGGAGAACACTGAAGCTTTCTTT. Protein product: CASSVGVGENTEAFF.

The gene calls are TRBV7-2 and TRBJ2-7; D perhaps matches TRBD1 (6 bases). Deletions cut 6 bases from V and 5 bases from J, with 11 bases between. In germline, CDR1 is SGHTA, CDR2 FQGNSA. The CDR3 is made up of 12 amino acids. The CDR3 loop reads CASSYRVDEQYF. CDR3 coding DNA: TGTGCCAGCAGTTACAGGGTAGACGAGCAGTACTTC.